These 15 T cell receptor beta chains were all obtained from the same sample, sequenced in a study of blood T cell repertoires in COVID-19. Only in-frame clones appear in the TCRdb table, and some are missing; sequencing was by immunoSEQ multiplex PCR. The top ten hold less than 1.5% of the sample, which has around 200,000 clones, about 90% seen once. The sequenced sample was PBMCs or T cells enriched from blood (not recorded which). All receptors derive from a man aged 30 to 45 who had recovered from COVID-19.

The CDR3 loop reads CASSQGAGGPPNTDTQYF. CDR3 sequence (DNA): TGCGCCAGCAGCCAAGGCGCGGGGGGGCCGCCAAACACAGATACGCAGTATTTT. V gene TRBV4-1 combines with J gene TRBJ2-3; TRBD2 matches 9 bases. The CDR3 extends over 18 amino acids. The V segment lost 1 base and the J segment 2 bases; nucleotides outside the gene matches: 10. In germline, CDR1 is MGHRA, CDR2 YSYEKL.

The chain uses TRBV27 and TRBJ2-1, with 7 nucleotides matching TRBD1. Germline CDR1 is MNHEY and CDR2 is SMNVEV (reference sequence). The CDR3 totals 14 residues. V dropped 5 bases and J dropped 5; count of bases not matched to a gene: 6. The DNA of the CDR3 is TGTGCCAGCAGTCCCCGGGACAGTAACAATGAGCAGTTCTTC. Translated: CASSPRDSNNEQFF.

The V and J genes are TRBV4-3 and TRBJ2-5; D may be TRBD1 (6 bases). Germline V gene data show CDR1 as LGHNA and CDR2 as YSLEER. V lost 0 bases, J lost 5 bases, and 7 bases lay in between. This CDR3 region has 13 residues. The CDR3 DNA reads as TGCGCCAGCAGCCAAGAAAGGGGGGAGACCCAGTACTTC. It encodes CASSQERGETQYF.

The V call is TRBV27, the J call TRBJ1-5; a possible D gene is TRBD1 (6 bases). V lost 1 base to trimming and J lost 3 bases, with 7 bases between them. The CDR3 length is 14 residues. In germline, CDR1 is MNHEY, CDR2 SMNVEV (reference sequence). The CDR3 loop is CASSLLGANQPQHF. The CDR3 bases are TGTGCCAGCAGTTTATTGGGGGCCAATCAGCCCCAGCATTTT.

The chain joins TRBV6-5 to TRBJ2-7; the D is unclear. The V end was cut by 6 bases, the J end by 3 bases, with 6 bases between. This CDR3 is built from 11 residues. Germline values: CDR1 MNHEY, CDR2 SVGAGI. CDR3 DNA sequence: TGTGCCAGCAGACATGGCTACGAGCAGTACTTC. Its protein product is CASRHGYEQYF.

The chain links TRBV7-2 to TRBJ2-5; 8 positions match TRBD2. Germline V gene data show CDR1 as SGHTA and CDR2 as FQGNSA. The trim removed 5 bases at V and 4 bases at J, leaving 6 bases unmatched. The length of the CDR3 is 14 residues. The CDR3 spells CASSKGLAGETQYF. The CDR3 DNA is TGTGCCAGCAGCAAAGGACTAGCAGGAGAGACCCAGTACTTC.

This clone was seen only once. The rearrangement uses TRBV2 and TRBJ2-7; 7 bases map to TRBD1. CDR3 length: 14 amino acids. Germline CDR1 reads SNHLY; CDR2 reads FYNNEI. V shed 4 bases, J shed 5 bases, and the junction held 8 bases outside the gene matches. In DNA form, the CDR3 reads TGTGCCAGCAGTGCTAAGACAGGGCAGCACGAGCAGTACTTC. Amino acid sequence: CASSAKTGQHEQYF. The full variable domain, in which reference TRBV2 and TRBJ2-7 provide the parts outside the CDR3, is EPEVTQTPSHQVTQMGQEVILRCVPISNHLYFYWYRQILGQKVEFLVSFYNNEISEKSEIFDDQFSVERPDGSNFTLKIRSTKLEDSAMYFCASSAKTGQHEQYFGPGTRLTVT.

This chain connects TRBV4-1 to TRBJ1-2, with 9 bases identical to TRBD1. The CDR3 covers 15 residues. Trimming at V came to 4 bases and at J to 6 bases, leaving 9 bases not matched to a gene. CDR1 and CDR2 (germline): MGHRA, YSYEKL. The CDR3 DNA reads as TGCGCCAGCAGCCCGTTACTCCGGGACAGGGATGGCTACACCTTC. The encoded protein is CASSPLLRDRDGYTF.

The chain is built from TRBV7-6 and TRBJ1-6; TRBD1 matches 9 bases. CDR3 length equals 19 residues. Trimming took 1 base from V and 5 from J; bases not matched to a gene: 12. Germline assignment: CDR1 SGHVS and CDR2 FNYEAQ. This chain's CDR3 is CASSLGHRGLRENNSPLHF. CDR3 coding DNA: TGTGCCAGCAGCTTAGGCCACAGGGGGCTGAGGGAAAATAATTCACCCCTCCACTTT.

This clone appeared many times. The chain's CDR3 is CASSERQTNTEAFF. The CDR3 region has the DNA TGTGCCAGCAGTGAACGACAGACGAACACTGAAGCTTTCTTT. This rearrangement joins TRBV2 to TRBJ1-1; TRBD1 is a possible D gene (5 bases). The V gene lost 2 bases and the J gene lost 1 base, with 8 bases spanning the gap. CDR1 and CDR2 (germline): SNHLY, FYNNEI. This CDR3 comprises 14 residues. The complete variable domain, with remaining parts taken from reference TRBV2 and TRBJ1-1, reads EPEVTQTPSHQVTQMGQEVILRCVPISNHLYFYWYRQILGQKVEFLVSFYNNEISEKSEIFDDQFSVERPDGSNFTLKIRSTKLEDSAMYFCASSERQTNTEAFFGQGTRLTVV.

V usage is TRBV9 and J usage is TRBJ2-7; 9 bases map to TRBD2. The length of the CDR3 is 15 residues. Trimming cost V 1 base and J 2 bases; bases outside gene matches: 4. CDR1 and CDR2 (germline): SGDLS, YYNGEE. CDR3 nucleotide sequence: TGTGCCAGCAGCGTACTAGCGGGACCCACCTACGAGCAGTACTTC. Translated, it gives CASSVLAGPTYEQYF.

This sequence joins TRBV11-2 and TRBJ2-7, with 11 bases that match TRBD2. Looked up from germline, CDR1 is SGHAT and CDR2 is FQNNGV. This CDR3 region has 14 residues. J was trimmed by 2 bases and V by 6 bases; bases with no gene match: 3. In DNA form, the CDR3 reads TGTGCCAGCAGAATAGCGGGAGGGCCCTACGAGCAGTACTTC. Translation gives CASRIAGGPYEQYF. The full variable domain, with the rest looked up from reference TRBV11-2 and TRBJ2-7, is EAGVAQSPRYKIIEKRQSVAFWCNPISGHATLYWYQQILGQGPKLLIQFQNNGVVDDSQLPKDRFSAERLKGVDSTLKIQPAKLEDSAVYLCASRIAGGPYEQYFGPGTRLTVT.

The gene calls are TRBV6-5 and TRBJ2-7; D call uncertain. The CDR3 has 13 amino acids. Trimming removed 5 bases at V and 0 bases at J, with 8 bases between. CDR1 is MNHEY, CDR2 SVGAGI, per germline. The CDR3: CASSTPTSYEQYF. CDR3 DNA: TGTGCCAGCAGTACCCCTACCTCCTACGAGCAGTACTTC.

This clone has more than one count but fewer than ten. The V and J genes are TRBV15 and TRBJ1-5, with TRBD1 matching over 10 bases. CDR1 and CDR2 (germline): LNHNV, YYDKDF (reference sequence). V lost 5 bases and J lost 6; bases outside the gene matches: 7. This CDR3 region has 15 residues. The CDR3 loop is CATSGDRGGSQPQHF. CDR3 bases: TGTGCCACCAGCGGGGACAGGGGAGGTAGTCAGCCCCAGCATTTT.

The V call is TRBV19, the J call TRBJ1-5, with TRBD1 matching over 11 bases. Trimming cost V 3 bases and J 3 bases; bases outside gene matches: 10. The germline V gene encodes CDR1 LNHDA and CDR2 SQIVND (reference sequence). This CDR3 has 18 residues. The CDR3 reads CASSIPPGTGGHNQPQHF. The CDR3, as DNA: TGTGCCAGTAGTATCCCCCCCGGGACAGGGGGACACAATCAGCCCCAGCATTTT.